This T cell receptor beta chain was documented in a study of T cells after yellow fever vaccination. Comments on this clonotype: As yet, its antigen is unknown.

A 5'RACE template-switching step, the method used to make TCR cDNA, added a universal primer site and UMIs. From the 5' RACE reads, TCRdb called clonotypes with MiXCR, one entry per CDR3 protein. The table has some 220,000 distinct CDR3 sequences, roughly 3% seen once. Broader study findings: Post-booster reappearance was seen for most primary-vaccination clones (about 96% CD4, 88% CD8).

The material sequenced was CD4+ T cells sorted from PBMCs, taken 10 days after the yellow fever booster vaccination. The TCR originated in a man aged 18 to 29 who received the YFV17D yellow fever vaccine.

The CDR3 protein is CASSTSGTQGLDTQYF. The DNA for the CDR3 is TGTGCCAGCAGTACCTCCGGGACCCAGGGGTTAGATACGCAGTATTTT. The rearrangement uses TRBV28 and TRBJ2-3, with a possible D match to TRBD1 (6 bases). Per germline, CDR1 MDHEN and CDR2 SYDVKM. CDR3 length: 16 residues. V was clipped by 5 bases and J by 5 bases, with 20 bases between them.